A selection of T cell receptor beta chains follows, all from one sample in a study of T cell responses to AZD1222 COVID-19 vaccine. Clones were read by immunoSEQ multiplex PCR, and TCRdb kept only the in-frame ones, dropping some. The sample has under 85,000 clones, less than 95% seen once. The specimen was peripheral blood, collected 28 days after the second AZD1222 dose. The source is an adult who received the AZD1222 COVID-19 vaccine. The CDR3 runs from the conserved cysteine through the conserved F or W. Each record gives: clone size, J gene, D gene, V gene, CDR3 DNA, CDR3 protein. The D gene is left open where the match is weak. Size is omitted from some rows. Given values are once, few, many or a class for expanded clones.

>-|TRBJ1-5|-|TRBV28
TGTGCCAGCAGTTTATGGGCCGATAAGAGGCCCCAGCATTTT
CASSLWADKRPQHF
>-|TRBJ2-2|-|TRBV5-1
TGCGCCAGCAGCTTGGAAAGCACCGGGGAGCTGTTTTTT
CASSLESTGELFF
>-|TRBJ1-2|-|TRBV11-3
TGTGCCAGCAGCTTATCCAGGGCGGAGGGCTACACCTTC
CASSLSRAEGYTF
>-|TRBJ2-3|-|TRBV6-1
TGTGCCAGCAGTGAAATCAGAAATACGCAGTATTTT
CASSEIRNTQYF
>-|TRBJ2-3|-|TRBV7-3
TGTGCCAGCAGCTCCACAGATACGCAGTATTTT
CASSSTDTQYF
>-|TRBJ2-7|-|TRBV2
TGTGCCAGCAGTGAACAGGAGAGCTCCTACGAGCAGTACTTC
CASSEQESSYEQYF
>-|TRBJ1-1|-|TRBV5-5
TGTGCCAGCAGCCTAGAGGAAAGTGAAGCTTTCTTT
CASSLEESEAFF
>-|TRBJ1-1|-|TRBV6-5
TGTGCCAGCAGTTCCCCACCCGGGAAAGCTTTCTTT
CASSSPPGKAFF
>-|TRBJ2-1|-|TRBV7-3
TGTGCCAGCAGCTTAATCGCGGGGACGGAGCAGTTCTTC
CASSLIAGTEQFF
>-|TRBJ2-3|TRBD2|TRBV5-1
TGCGCCAGCAGCCCAACGGGGGGGCGCACAGATACGCAGTATTTT
CASSPTGGRTDTQYF
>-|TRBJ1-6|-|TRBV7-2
TGTGCCAGCAGCTTAGGCTCAGTAAATTCACCCCTCCACTTT
CASSLGSVNSPLHF
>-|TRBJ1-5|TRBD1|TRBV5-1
TGCGCCAGCAGCCCAGGGGGGACCAATCAGCCCCAGCATTTT
CASSPGGTNQPQHF
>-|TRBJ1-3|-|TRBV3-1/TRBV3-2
TGTGCCAGCAGTCCCGTCATATTGGTGGACACCATATATTTT
CASSPVILVDTIYF
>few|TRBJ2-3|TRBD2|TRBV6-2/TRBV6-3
TGTGCCAGCAGCCCCGGACTAGCGGGAGGCTCAGATACGCAGTATTTT
CASSPGLAGGSDTQYF
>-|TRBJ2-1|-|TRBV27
TGTGCCAGCAAGGCGGGACACAGCCGGAGCGTGGGTTACAATGAGCAGTTCTTC
CASKAGHSRSVGYNEQFF
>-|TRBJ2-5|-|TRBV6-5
TGTGCCAGCAGCCCGACAGGTCGGGGAGGAGAGACCCAGTACTTC
CASSPTGRGGETQYF
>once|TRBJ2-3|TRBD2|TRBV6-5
TGTGCCAGCAGGGGACTAGGCCTCAACACAGATACGCAGTATTTT
CASRGLGLNTDTQYF
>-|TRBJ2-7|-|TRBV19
TGTGCCAGTAGTATAGATAGGGGTGACGAGCAGTACTTC
CASSIDRGDEQYF
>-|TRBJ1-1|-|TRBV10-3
TGTGCCATCAGTGTTCAGGTGGAAGCTGAAGCTTTCTTT
CAISVQVEAEAFF
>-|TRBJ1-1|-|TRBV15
TGTGCCACCAGCGGGAGAGATTGGGGGCGCGGGCCTGAAGCTTTCTTT
CATSGRDWGRGPEAFF
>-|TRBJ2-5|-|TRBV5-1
TGCGCCAGCAGCTTGTTGGAAGAGGGAGAGACCCAGTACTTC
CASSLLEEGETQYF
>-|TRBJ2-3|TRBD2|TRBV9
TGTGCCAGCAGCGTAGACCCTCGGCGGGGGGGGTCAGATACGCAGTATTTT
CASSVDPRRGGSDTQYF
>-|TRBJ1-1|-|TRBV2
TGTGCCAGCAGTGAAAGGAGCACTGAAGCTTTCTTT
CASSERSTEAFF
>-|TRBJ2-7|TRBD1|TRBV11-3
TGTGCCAGCAGCTCACACGGGACAGGGTTGTACGAGCAGTACTTC
CASSSHGTGLYEQYF
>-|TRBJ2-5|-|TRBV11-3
TGTGCCTCGGAGGACCGTGGGGCCCAGTACTTC
CASEDRGAQYF
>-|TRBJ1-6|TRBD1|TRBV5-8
TGTGCCAGCAGCCGGACCGGGACAGGGGATTCACCCCTCCACTTT
CASSRTGTGDSPLHF
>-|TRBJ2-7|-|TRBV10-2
TGCGCCAGCAGTGAGTCGACGCGGGGGCTCCGTCGCTCCTACGAGCAGTACTTC
CASSESTRGLRRSYEQYF
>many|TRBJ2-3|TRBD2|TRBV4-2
TGTGCCAGCAGCCCGCGGACTAGCGGGGGGGAGGGTACAGATACGCAGTATTTT
CASSPRTSGGEGTDTQYF
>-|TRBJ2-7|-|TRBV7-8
TGTGCCAGCAGCTTAGTACTGGACTACGAGCAGTACTTC
CASSLVLDYEQYF
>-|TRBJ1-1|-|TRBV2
TGTGCCAGCAGTGATCAGATGAACACTGAAGCTTTCTTT
CASSDQMNTEAFF
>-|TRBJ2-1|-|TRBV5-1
TGCGCCAGCAGCTTTAGCATGACGGGAAATGAGCAGTTCTTC
CASSFSMTGNEQFF
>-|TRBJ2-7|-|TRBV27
TGTGCCAGCAGTTTTTCGGACAGATCCTACGAGCAGTACTTC
CASSFSDRSYEQYF
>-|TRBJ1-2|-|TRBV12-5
TGTGCTAGTTCAGCCTCTAACTATGGCTACACCTTC
CASSASNYGYTF
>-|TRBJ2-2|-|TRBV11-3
TGTGCCAGCAGCCTTTACCCTAGCGCCGGGGAGCTGTTTTTT
CASSLYPSAGELFF
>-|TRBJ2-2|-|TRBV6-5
TGTGCCAGCAGGGGGTTTGCCGGGGAGCTGTTTTTT
CASRGFAGELFF
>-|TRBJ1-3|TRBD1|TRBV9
TGTGCCAGCAGCGGACGGGACAGCTCTGGAAACACCATATATTTT
CASSGRDSSGNTIYF
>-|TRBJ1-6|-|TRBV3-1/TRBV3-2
TGTGCCAGCAGCCCCGACGGCTCCATAAATAATTCACCCCTCCACTTT
CASSPDGSINNSPLHF
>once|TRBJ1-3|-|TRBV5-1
TGCGCCAGCAGCCAGGACGTACCTGGAAACACCATATATTTT
CASSQDVPGNTIYF
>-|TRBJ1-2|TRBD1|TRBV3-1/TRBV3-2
TGTGCCAGCAGCCAAGATATTGCGGGGACAGGGCACGGCTACACCTTC
CASSQDIAGTGHGYTF
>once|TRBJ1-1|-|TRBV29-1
TGCAGCGTCCCTCCAGGGGCAGGACTGGACACTGAAGCTTTCTTT
CSVPPGAGLDTEAFF
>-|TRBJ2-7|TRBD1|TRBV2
TGTGCCAGCAGACTCCCCGGGACAGTCTACGAGCAGTACTTC
CASRLPGTVYEQYF
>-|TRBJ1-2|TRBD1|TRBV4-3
TGCGCCAGCAGCCAAGATGGGTTAGGAGCAGGGGGAGGCTACACCTTC
CASSQDGLGAGGGYTF
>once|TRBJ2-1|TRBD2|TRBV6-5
TGTGCCAGCAATACGGGGGGGTCTGATGAGCAGTTCTTC
CASNTGGSDEQFF
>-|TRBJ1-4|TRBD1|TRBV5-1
TGCGCCAGCAGCTTGCAGGGGGCAAATGAAAAACTGTTTTTT
CASSLQGANEKLFF
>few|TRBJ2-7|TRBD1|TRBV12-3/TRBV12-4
TGTGCCCTCGGGACAGGGGGATACGAGCAGTACTTC
CALGTGGYEQYF